This T cell receptor (beta chain) was identified during a study of PD-1 blockade in classical Hodgkin lymphoma. For the study at large: Intravenous delivery of nivolumab at 3 mg/kg to patients occurred every 2 weeks. General study points: Possibly reflecting disease activity or prior therapy, repertoire differences have causes that remain undefined.

Autologous stem cell transplantation was followed by relapse in every patient, and brentuximab vedotin exposure varied. TCRdb keeps only in-frame clones here, not all; method: immunoSEQ multiplex PCR. The table lists around 65,000 clones, approximately 90% of them singletons. Details on this clone: Its antigen is not known.

Deletions cut 1 base from V and 2 bases from J, with 7 bases between. The germline V gene has CDR1 SGHVS and CDR2 FNYEAQ. The CDR3 is 14 amino acids. The starting material was peripheral blood mononuclear cells (PBMCs), obtained at baseline. The sequence derives from a human donor with classical Hodgkin lymphoma. The chain links TRBV7-6 to TRBJ2-3; D is uncertain. CDR3 sequence (DNA): TGTGCCAGCAGCTTAGGGCTCAACACAGATACGCAGTATTTT. Amino acids: CASSLGLNTDTQYF.